The 9 T cell receptor beta chains in this list originate from one sample, sequenced in a study of blood T cell repertoires in COVID-19. Libraries were prepared by immunoSEQ multiplex PCR; TCRdb keeps only in-frame clonotypes and omits some of them. Of about 160,000 clones listed, approximately 88% are singletons. Sequenced sample: peripheral blood. These receptor sequences come from a woman aged 80 or over with active or convalescent COVID-19.

The V call is TRBV5-1, the J call TRBJ1-1, with TRBD1 matching 11 bases. Germline V gene data show CDR1 as SGHRS and CDR2 as YFSETQ. This CDR3 is built from 15 residues. Trimming cost V 2 bases and J 7 bases; bases outside gene matches: 7. The CDR3 is CASSFLPGQGGEAFF. In DNA form, the CDR3 reads TGCGCCAGCAGCTTCCTTCCGGGACAGGGGGGTGAAGCTTTCTTT.

This CDR3 reads CASSEDKQITEAFF. CDR3 DNA sequence: TGTGCCAGCAGTGAAGATAAACAGATCACTGAAGCTTTCTTT. The gene calls are TRBV6-1 and TRBJ1-1, with D uncertain. Germline V gives CDR1 MNHNS, CDR2 SASEGT. The CDR3 runs 14 residues. V dropped 1 base and J dropped 4 bases, with 10 bases sitting between them.

The chain carries TRBV2 and TRBJ1-2, with a tentative D call TRBD1 (5 bases). V shed 6 bases and J shed 7 bases, with 12 bases lying between them. CDR3 length: 12 residues. Germline CDR1 reads SNHLY; CDR2 reads FYNNEI. CDR3 bases: TGTGCCAGCAGGGGACTGGGGGTTGGCTACACCTTC. It specifies CASRGLGVGYTF.

V usage is TRBV7-3 and J usage is TRBJ2-1, with 11 positions matching TRBD2. Germline trimming cut 4 bases from V and 5 bases from J; bases unmatched to any gene: 1. CDR1 and CDR2 from the germline V gene are SGHTA and FQGTGA. The CDR3 is 14 residues long. CDR3 DNA: TGTGCCAGCAGCTCTAGCGGGGGGCACAATGAGCAGTTCTTC. Protein product: CASSSSGGHNEQFF. The complete variable domain, with remaining parts taken from reference TRBV7-3 and TRBJ2-1, reads GAGVSQTPSNKVTEKGKYVELRCDPISGHTALYWYRQSLGQGPEFLIYFQGTGAADDSGLPNDRFFAVRPEGSVSTLKIQRTERGDSAVYLCASSSSGGHNEQFFGPGTRLTVL.

This clone has only a few counts. The gene calls are TRBV11-2 and TRBJ1-1; TRBD1 matches at 7 bases. V was clipped by 3 bases and J by 3 bases; unmatched bases: 13. Germline CDR1 and CDR2: SGHAT and FQNNGV. The CDR3 runs 17 residues. CDR3 nucleotides: TGTGCCAGCAGCTTGTACAGGGGCGCGCAGTTGGACACTGAAGCTTTCTTT. Residues: CASSLYRGAQLDTEAFF.

The chain couples TRBV7-2 to TRBJ2-1; TRBD2 aligns across 11 bases. The CDR3 totals 15 residues. Per germline, CDR1 SGHTA and CDR2 FQGNSA. The J segment lost 7 bases and the V segment lost 0 bases, leaving 2 bases of the junction unmatched. CDR3 nucleotide sequence: TGTGCCAGCAGCTTAGCGACTAGCGGGGCAAATGAGCAGTTCTTC. This encodes CASSLATSGANEQFF.

This clone was seen only once. The V gene is TRBV7-2, the J gene TRBJ2-3; TRBD2 is a possible D gene (6 bases). Germline V lookup: CDR1 SGHTA, CDR2 FQGNSA. V was pared by 5 bases and J by 0 bases, with 9 bases between. The CDR3 runs 14 residues. CDR3 nucleotide sequence: TGTGCCAGCAGCCCTAGCGCGAGCACAGATACGCAGTATTTT. As protein: CASSPSASTDTQYF.

The gene calls are TRBV6-5 and TRBJ1-1, with 8 bases aligning to TRBD1. The germline V gene encodes CDR1 MNHEY and CDR2 SVGAGI. V trimming: 0 bases; J trimming: 1 base; junction bases outside the gene matches: 4. This CDR3 has 16 amino acids. In DNA form, the CDR3 reads TGTGCCAGCAGTTACTCGGGCAGGGGGCCGAACACTGAAGCTTTCTTT. It codes for CASSYSGRGPNTEAFF.

The V call is TRBV27, the J call TRBJ1-1; 9 bases are shared with TRBD1. This CDR3 has 18 amino acids. J lost 5 bases, V lost 0 bases, and 13 bases had no gene match. CDR1 is MNHEY and CDR2 is SMNVEV in the germline V gene (reference sequence). Here the CDR3 reads CASSLSIGRGTGFTEAFF. The CDR3, as DNA: TGTGCCAGCAGTTTATCGATTGGCCGCGGGACAGGGTTTACTGAAGCTTTCTTT.